The next 5 T cell receptor beta chains were all read from a single sample in a study of blood T cells in healthy people across ages. A sample-barcoded 5' primer and a J-beta primer mix were used in a second PCR of roughly 6 to 11 cycles. MiXCR, applied by TCRdb to the 5' RACE reads, yields one record per CDR3 protein. The sample shows about 1.1 million distinct CDR3 sequences, around two fifths of them seen only once. The specimen was blood. The receptors here all came from a young man in good health.

The J gene is TRBJ2-3, the V gene TRBV9; a weak D match, TRBD2 (7 bases). The V gene lost 6 bases and the J gene lost 7 bases, with 18 bases spanning the gap. The germline V gene has CDR1 SGDLS and CDR2 YYNGEE. The CDR3 loop spans 14 amino acids. The CDR3 coding sequence is TGTGCCAGCACCGGGGAGGGCGGGGGCAATACGCAGTATTTT. Amino acids: CASTGEGGGNTQYF.

The chain carries TRBV5-1 and TRBJ2-3; D unresolved. The CDR3 totals 15 residues. V gave up 0 bases and J gave up 1 base, with 9 bases separating them. From germline, CDR1 is SGHRS and CDR2 YFSETQ. In nucleotides, the CDR3 is TGCGCCAGCAGCTTGGCCTCGACGGGCACAGATACGCAGTATTTT. This encodes CASSLASTGTDTQYF.

This clonotype was seen a handful of times. The V and J genes are TRBV7-9 and TRBJ1-1; D gene ambiguous. The ends were cut back, 4 bases at V and 4 bases at J, with 13 bases in the middle. Germline V lookup: CDR1 SEHNR, CDR2 FQNEAQ (reference sequence). This CDR3 has 14 residues. In DNA form, the CDR3 reads TGTGCCAGCAGCTCCTCTTCCGTGGGCACTGAAGCTTTCTTT. Translated, it gives CASSSSSVGTEAFF.

This clonotype was counted a few times. The chain joins TRBV7-9 to TRBJ1-2; 10 bases align to TRBD1. The junction had 11 bases not matched to a gene; V was cut back by 2 bases and J by 8 bases. CDR1 and CDR2 (germline): SEHNR, FQNEAQ (reference sequence). The CDR3 length is 16 residues. For the CDR3, the DNA is TGTGCCAGCAGCTTACTCCCGGACAGGGGGAGTCGGGGCTACACCTTC. Encoded protein: CASSLLPDRGSRGYTF.

The chain uses TRBV7-9 and TRBJ1-1; TRBD1 agrees at 7 bases. CDR1 is SEHNR, CDR2 FQNEAQ, per germline (reference sequence). V dropped 6 bases and J dropped 6; count of bases not matched to a gene: 19. The CDR3 length is 17 residues. As DNA, the CDR3 is TGTGCCAGCAGGAAGGGGGAAACAGGGGTGTCGTTCCCTGAAGCTTTCTTT. Residues: CASRKGETGVSFPEAFF.